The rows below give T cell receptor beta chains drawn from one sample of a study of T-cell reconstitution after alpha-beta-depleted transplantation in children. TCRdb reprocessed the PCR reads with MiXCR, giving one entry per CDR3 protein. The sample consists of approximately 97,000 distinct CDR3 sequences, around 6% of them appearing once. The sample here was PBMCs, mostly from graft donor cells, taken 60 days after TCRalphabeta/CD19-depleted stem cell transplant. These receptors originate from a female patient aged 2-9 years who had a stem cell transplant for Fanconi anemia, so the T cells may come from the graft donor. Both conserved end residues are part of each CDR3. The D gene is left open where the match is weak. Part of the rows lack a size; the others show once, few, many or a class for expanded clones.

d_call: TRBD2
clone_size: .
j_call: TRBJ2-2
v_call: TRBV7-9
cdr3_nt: TGTGCCAGCGTTCCCGCGGGAGGGACGATCACCGGGGAGCTGTTTTTT
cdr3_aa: CASVPAGGTITGELFF

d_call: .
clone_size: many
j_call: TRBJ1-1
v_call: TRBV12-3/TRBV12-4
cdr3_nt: TGTGCCAGCAGTTTCTTACAGGGAGAAGCTTTCTTT
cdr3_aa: CASSFLQGEAFF

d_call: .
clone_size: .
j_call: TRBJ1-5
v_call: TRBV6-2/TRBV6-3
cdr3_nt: TGTGCCAGCAGGCAGGGCTACAATCAGCCCCAGCATTTT
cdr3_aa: CASRQGYNQPQHF

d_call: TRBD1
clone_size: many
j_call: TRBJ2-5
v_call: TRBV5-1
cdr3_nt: TGCGCCAGCAGCTTAACAGGGGGCGGAGAGACCCAGTACTTC
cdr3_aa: CASSLTGGGETQYF

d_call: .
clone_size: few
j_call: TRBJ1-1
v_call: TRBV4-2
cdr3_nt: TGTGCCAGCAGCCAAGATCTCGGGGATCGGACTGAAGCTTTCTTT
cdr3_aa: CASSQDLGDRTEAFF

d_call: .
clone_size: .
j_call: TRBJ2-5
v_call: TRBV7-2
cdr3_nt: TGTGCCAGCAGCGAGTCAGCCCAGACCTGGTGGGCCCAGTACTTC
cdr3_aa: CASSESAQTWWAQYF

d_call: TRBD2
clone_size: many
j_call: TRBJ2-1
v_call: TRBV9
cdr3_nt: TGTGCCAGCAGCGTAGCAAAGTTCGAGACTAGCGGACGCAATGAGCAGTTCTTC
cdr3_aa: CASSVAKFETSGRNEQFF

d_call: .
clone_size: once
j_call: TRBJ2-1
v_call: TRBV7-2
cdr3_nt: TGTGCCAGCAGCAGGATCTCCCCACTTTACAATGAGCAGTTCTTC
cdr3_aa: CASSRISPLYNEQFF

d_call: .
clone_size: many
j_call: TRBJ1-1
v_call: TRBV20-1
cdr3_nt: TGCAGTGCTAGAGATAGGGTCTCTGAAGCTTTCTTT
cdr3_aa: CSARDRVSEAFF

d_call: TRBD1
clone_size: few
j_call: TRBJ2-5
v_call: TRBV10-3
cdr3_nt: TGTGCCATCAGTGAGGACAGGGATGGTGAGACCCAGTACTTC
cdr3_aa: CAISEDRDGETQYF

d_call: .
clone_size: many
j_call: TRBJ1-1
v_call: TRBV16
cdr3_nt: TGTGCCAGCAGCCAATGGGGGGAGAACACTGAAGCTTTCTTT
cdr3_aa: CASSQWGENTEAFF

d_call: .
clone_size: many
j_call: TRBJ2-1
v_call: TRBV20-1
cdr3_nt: TGCAGTGCCCTTGACTACAATGAGCAGTTCTTC
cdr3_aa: CSALDYNEQFF

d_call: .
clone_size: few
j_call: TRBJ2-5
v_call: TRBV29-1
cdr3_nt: TGCAGCGTTGAAGATACAGGAGGACACAACCAAGAGACCCAGTACTTC
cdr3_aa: CSVEDTGGHNQETQYF

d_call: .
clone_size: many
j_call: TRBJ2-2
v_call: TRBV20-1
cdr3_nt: TGCAGTGCTGGAGAGGTGGGGGCTCGGACCGGGGAGCTGTTTTTT
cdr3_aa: CSAGEVGARTGELFF

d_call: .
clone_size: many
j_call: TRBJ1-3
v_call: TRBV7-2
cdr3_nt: TGTGCCAGCAGCTTAAGAGCAGCAAGCTCTGGAAACACCATATATTTT
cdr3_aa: CASSLRAASSGNTIYF

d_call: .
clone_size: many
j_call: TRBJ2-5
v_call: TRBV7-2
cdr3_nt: TGTGCCAGCAGCTTAGTCGACAGACAAGAGACCCAGTACTTC
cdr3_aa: CASSLVDRQETQYF

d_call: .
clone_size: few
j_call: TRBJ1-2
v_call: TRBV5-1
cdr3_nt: TGCGCCAGCAGCCCTGACGGACCCTATGGCTACACCTTC
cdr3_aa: CASSPDGPYGYTF

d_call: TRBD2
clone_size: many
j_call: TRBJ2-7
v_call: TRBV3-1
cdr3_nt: TGTGCCAGCAGCCAAGGGACTAGCGGGGGGTACGAGCAGTACTTC
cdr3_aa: CASSQGTSGGYEQYF

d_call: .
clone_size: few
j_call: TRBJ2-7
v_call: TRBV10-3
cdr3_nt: TGTGCCATCAGGCCCGACCAGGGGGAGGGCTACGAGCAGTACTTC
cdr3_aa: CAIRPDQGEGYEQYF

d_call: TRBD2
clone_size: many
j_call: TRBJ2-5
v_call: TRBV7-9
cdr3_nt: TGTGCCAGCAGCCCCGCGGGTAGCGGGAGGGCACAGGAGACCCAGTACTTC
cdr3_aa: CASSPAGSGRAQETQYF

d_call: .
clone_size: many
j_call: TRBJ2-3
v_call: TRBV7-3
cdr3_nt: TGTGCCAGCAGTTTCCAGGGTACAAGCCCCACAGATACGCAGTATTTT
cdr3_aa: CASSFQGTSPTDTQYF

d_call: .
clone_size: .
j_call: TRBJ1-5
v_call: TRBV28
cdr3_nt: TGTGCCAGCAGCCCCGGCGATCAGCCCCAGCATTTT
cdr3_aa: CASSPGDQPQHF

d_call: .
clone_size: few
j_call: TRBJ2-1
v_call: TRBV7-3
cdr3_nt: TGTGCCAGCAGCTTGGGGGAGAGGAAGTTCTTC
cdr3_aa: CASSLGERKFF

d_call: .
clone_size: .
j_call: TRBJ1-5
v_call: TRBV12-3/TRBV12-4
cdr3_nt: TGTGCCAGCAGTTTGTCGGGCGGATCGGGGATATCAAACTGGCCCCAGCATTTT
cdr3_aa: CASSLSGGSGISNWPQHF

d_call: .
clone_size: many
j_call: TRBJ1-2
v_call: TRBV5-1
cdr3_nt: TGCGCCAGCAGCTTGGAGAGGTTTAACTATGGCTACACCTTC
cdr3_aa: CASSLERFNYGYTF

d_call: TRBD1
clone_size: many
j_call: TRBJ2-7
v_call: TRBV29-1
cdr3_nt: TGCAGCGTTCAAGGGTACGGGACAGGGACCTACGAGCAGTACTTC
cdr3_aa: CSVQGYGTGTYEQYF

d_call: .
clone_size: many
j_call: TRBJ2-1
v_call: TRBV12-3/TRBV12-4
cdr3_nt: TGTGCCAGCAGTTCCTCGGCTAGACGGTTCTTC
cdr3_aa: CASSSSARRFF

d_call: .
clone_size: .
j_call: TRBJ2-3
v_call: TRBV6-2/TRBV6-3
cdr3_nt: TGTGCCAGCAGGCCCCTGGCCCCCCCGCATACGCAGTATTTT
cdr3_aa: CASRPLAPPHTQYF

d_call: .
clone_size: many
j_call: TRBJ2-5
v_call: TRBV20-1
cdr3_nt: TGCAGTGCTAGAGGCGCCACCTACGTACAAGAGACCCAGTACTTC
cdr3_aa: CSARGATYVQETQYF

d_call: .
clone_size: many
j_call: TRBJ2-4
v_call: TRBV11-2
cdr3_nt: TGTGCCAGCAGAGACAGGGCCAAAAACATTCAGTACTTC
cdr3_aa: CASRDRAKNIQYF

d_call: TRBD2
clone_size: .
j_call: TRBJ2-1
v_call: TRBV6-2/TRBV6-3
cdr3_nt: TGTGCCAGCAGTTACAGGGAGGGGCTAGCGGGAGGCAATGAGCAGTTCTTC
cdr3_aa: CASSYREGLAGGNEQFF